This T cell receptor (beta chain) was observed in a study of immune heterogeneity within non-small cell lung tumors. On the study more broadly: Among the tumors, 4 were squamous cell carcinomas, roughly ten were non-squamous carcinomas and 1 was not otherwise specified. Points from the study as a whole: Individual patients mostly differed in their high-frequency T-cell receptor beta clonotypes.

Genomic DNA extracted from bulk tumor tissue served as template. A total of approximately 600 ng was used per sample. Several biopsies were spaced far apart within each primary tumor and obtained as surgery took place. Their non-small cell lung cancer was newly diagnosed and untreated, and the patients underwent curative surgery. Surgery with curative intent was being performed on the donors, who were newly diagnosed non-small cell lung cancer patients. A word on this clonotype: Its antigen is still unknown. This likely comes from a read error, as the CDR3 has no conserved phenylalanine or tryptophan at its end. It is unclear where the CDR3 begins or ends on the DNA, so no DNA is shown, and the CDR3 is as TCRdb lists it.

For the TCR beta CDR3, multiplex PCR with 32 V and 13 J primers performed the amplification. MiXCR was run by TCRdb on the multiplex PCR reads, yielding one entry per CDR3 protein. In the table there are 2,700 or so distinct CDR3 sequences, under 30% of which are singletons. Sequencing was carried out using lung tumor tissue. The TCR originated in a man between 45 and 60 years old with non-small cell lung cancer.

The CDR3 sequence: CVSSQVLAGGLYFGP. The V gene is TRBV3-1, the J gene TRBJ2-3; no check of the table's D call, TRBD2, against the DNA was made. Germline CDR1 LGHDT, CDR2 YNNKEL (reference sequence). The CDR3 is 15 amino acids long, termini counted.